The subject of this entry is one T cell receptor (beta chain). What it binds is unknown. This table comes from immunoSEQ multiplex PCR, and its TCRdb copy is limited to in-frame clones, with some not included. The sample has some 9,300 clones, about 47% seen once. Recipients were bled about 28 days pretransplant and at posttransplant days 30, 100, 180. These data belong to a study of T cell clonotyping in hematopoietic cell transplantation. Findings of the study overall: No sorting was done, leaving CD4 and CD8 contributions mixed. After transplant, recipient diversity fell while pathologically expanded clonotypes grew through day 180.

There are 18 residues in the CDR3. Germline lookup yields CDR1 SGHRS and CDR2 YFSETQ. Germline trimming cut 4 bases from V and 3 bases from J; bases unmatched to any gene: 9. This clonotype was sampled from a female patient in her fifties who had an allogeneic stem cell transplant from an unrelated donor, so the T cells may come from the graft donor. Some clones in this sample may be carry-over from other donors' samples. The genes are TRBV5-1 and TRBJ1-6, with TRBD1 matching over 11 bases. The specimen comprised peripheral blood mononuclear cells, sampled 100 days after allogeneic stem cell transplant. The DNA for the CDR3 is TGCGCCAGCAGCCCGGGACAGGGGGTCGGAGGCTATAATTCACCCCTCCACTTT. As protein: CASSPGQGVGGYNSPLHF.